These T cell receptor beta chains were read from a single sample in a study of blood T cell repertoires in COVID-19. TCRdb's copy holds only in-frame clones and misses some; the assay was immunoSEQ multiplex PCR. The sample lists some 250,000 clones, just over 90% occurring once. Sequencing input: PBMCs or T cells enriched from blood (not recorded which). These receptors all come from a woman aged 40 to 50 with acute COVID-19. Both conserved end residues are part of each CDR3. The D gene is left open where the match is weak. Expanded clones get a size class; other rows say once, few or many, or leave the size out.

length: 15; J: TRBJ1-6; size: NA; V: TRBV4-1; D: NA; DNA: TGCGCCAGCAGCTCTTACAGGTTGTCGAATTCACCCCTCCACTTT; CDR3: CASSSYRLSNSPLHF
length: 17; J: TRBJ1-1; size: NA; V: TRBV30; D: TRBD1; DNA: TGTGCCTGGAGGGGCTTTTTCTCGGGACAGTTGAACACTGAAGCTTTCTTT; CDR3: CAWRGFFSGQLNTEAFF
length: 13; J: TRBJ2-1; size: NA; V: TRBV29-1; D: TRBD2; DNA: TGCAGCGTTGAGTTGAGCGGGAGGGGTGAGCAGTTCTTC; CDR3: CSVELSGRGEQFF
length: 14; J: TRBJ2-3; size: NA; V: TRBV19; D: NA; DNA: TGTGCCAGTAGTACGAGAGTCTTCACAGATACGCAGTATTTT; CDR3: CASSTRVFTDTQYF
length: 16; J: TRBJ2-3; size: NA; V: TRBV24-1; D: TRBD2; DNA: TGTGCCACCAGTGATTCAAGCGGGAGCGGCACAGATACGCAGTATTTT; CDR3: CATSDSSGSGTDTQYF
length: 13; J: TRBJ2-5; size: NA; V: TRBV30; D: TRBD2; DNA: TGTGCCTGGAGGATAGCGGGAGTAGAGACCCAGTACTTC; CDR3: CAWRIAGVETQYF
length: 17; J: TRBJ2-3; size: NA; V: TRBV19; D: TRBD2; DNA: TGTGCCAGTAGTATTCTTTTCGGGACTAGCGGCACAGATACGCAGTATTTT; CDR3: CASSILFGTSGTDTQYF
length: 13; J: TRBJ1-6; size: NA; V: TRBV5-6; D: TRBD1; DNA: TGTGCCAGCAGGGGACAGGGGGGTTCACCCCTCCACTTT; CDR3: CASRGQGGSPLHF
length: 13; J: TRBJ2-7; size: NA; V: TRBV12-3/TRBV12-4; D: NA; DNA: TGTGCCAGCAGTTTGAACAGACAATACGAGCAGTACTTC; CDR3: CASSLNRQYEQYF
length: 14; J: TRBJ2-1; size: NA; V: TRBV11-3; D: TRBD1; DNA: TGTGCCAGCAGCTCACGAGACAGGGGGATTGAGCAGTTCTTC; CDR3: CASSSRDRGIEQFF
length: 13; J: TRBJ1-1; size: NA; V: TRBV2; D: NA; DNA: TGTGCCAGCAGGATGGAGGCGAGGACTGAAGCTTTCTTT; CDR3: CASRMEARTEAFF
length: 13; J: TRBJ1-2; size: few; V: TRBV7-9; D: NA; DNA: TGTGCCAGCAGACCAGACGGGAACTATGGCTACACCTTC; CDR3: CASRPDGNYGYTF
length: 15; J: TRBJ2-3; size: NA; V: TRBV19; D: TRBD1; DNA: TGTGCCAGTAGTATAGGGGGCAGGGGGCCGGATACGCAGTATTTT; CDR3: CASSIGGRGPDTQYF
length: 14; J: TRBJ2-3; size: NA; V: TRBV11-2; D: TRBD2; DNA: TGTGCCAGCAGCTTAAGACTAGCAAGAGATACGCAGTATTTT; CDR3: CASSLRLARDTQYF
length: 14; J: TRBJ2-1; size: NA; V: TRBV24-1; D: NA; DNA: TGTGCCACCAGTGGCCCGTGGGGGGACGATGAGCAGTTCTTC; CDR3: CATSGPWGDDEQFF
length: 19; J: TRBJ1-1; size: few; V: TRBV7-2; D: NA; DNA: TGTGCCAGCAGCTTGGGAACTTCTGCATACCGGACAAAGAACACTGAAGCTTTCTTT; CDR3: CASSLGTSAYRTKNTEAFF
length: 15; J: TRBJ1-1; size: NA; V: TRBV15; D: TRBD1; DNA: TGTGCCACCAGCAGAGCCCGGGACAGAAACACTGAAGCTTTCTTT; CDR3: CATSRARDRNTEAFF
length: 14; J: TRBJ1-4; size: NA; V: TRBV3-1/TRBV3-2; D: NA; DNA: TGTGCCAGCAGCCAAGATGGCGGGTTTGAAAAACTGTTTTTT; CDR3: CASSQDGGFEKLFF
length: 13; J: TRBJ1-1; size: NA; V: TRBV19; D: NA; DNA: TGTGCCAGTAGCCAAGGGGCTAACACTGAAGCTTTCTTT; CDR3: CASSQGANTEAFF
length: 16; J: TRBJ1-5; size: NA; V: TRBV3-1/TRBV3-2; D: NA; DNA: TGTGCCAGCAGCCAAGCTCCCGACAGCCGGGATCAGCCCCAGCATTTT; CDR3: CASSQAPDSRDQPQHF
length: 15; J: TRBJ2-7; size: few; V: TRBV4-1; D: TRBD2; DNA: TGCGCCAGCAGCCAGAAAGCGGGAGGGCCTTACGAGCAGTACTTC; CDR3: CASSQKAGGPYEQYF
length: 14; J: TRBJ2-7; size: NA; V: TRBV18; D: TRBD1; DNA: TGTGCCAGCTCAAGAGGGACAGGGCCTCGAGAGCAGTACTTC; CDR3: CASSRGTGPREQYF
length: 14; J: TRBJ2-5; size: NA; V: TRBV11-3; D: TRBD1; DNA: TGTGCCAGCAGCTCAAGACAGGGGTCGGAGACCCAGTACTTC; CDR3: CASSSRQGSETQYF
length: 16; J: TRBJ2-3; size: NA; V: TRBV7-9; D: TRBD2; DNA: TGTGCCAGCAGCTTCGGTCTAGCGGGGGGCGCAGATACGCAGTATTTT; CDR3: CASSFGLAGGADTQYF
length: 13; J: TRBJ2-3; size: NA; V: TRBV12-3/TRBV12-4; D: NA; DNA: TGTGCCAGCACCAACACAGGGTTTGAGACGCAGTATTTT; CDR3: CASTNTGFETQYF
length: 13; J: TRBJ2-5; size: once; V: TRBV11-2; D: NA; DNA: TGTGCCAGCAGCTTGGACAGTCGAGAGACCCAGTACTTC; CDR3: CASSLDSRETQYF
length: 11; J: TRBJ1-1; size: once; V: TRBV5-1; D: NA; DNA: TGCGCCAGCACCTTCCCCCGGGAGGCTTTCTTT; CDR3: CASTFPREAFF
length: 15; J: TRBJ2-7; size: few; V: TRBV7-9; D: NA; DNA: TGTGCCAGCAGCTTGGAGGGACTTCCATCCTACGAGCAGTACTTC; CDR3: CASSLEGLPSYEQYF
length: 16; J: TRBJ2-7; size: NA; V: TRBV18; D: NA; DNA: TGTGCCAGCTCACCACGGTCACTGGCAGGCTCCTACGAGCAGTACTTC; CDR3: CASSPRSLAGSYEQYF